The sequence of this TCR beta chain was determined in a study of identifying expanded T cells in peripheral blood. The germline CDR1 and CDR2 sequences are MNHEY and SMNVEV (reference sequence). V was shortened by 6 bases and J by 2 bases, with 14 bases between the two germline ends. The CDR3 covers 14 residues. The repertoire was sequenced with immunoSEQ multiplex PCR; TCRdb's copy has only in-frame clones and lacks some. The sample comprises about 130,000 clones, approximately 86% of which are singletons, and less than 10% rests with the top ten. What was sequenced was blood. The receptor's source is a person between 18 and 75 years old in good health. This chain links TRBV27 with TRBJ2-7; D is unclear. This CDR3 is CASSRPGYTYEQYF. CDR3 bases: TGTGCCAGCAGCCGTCCAGGCTACACCTACGAGCAGTACTTC.